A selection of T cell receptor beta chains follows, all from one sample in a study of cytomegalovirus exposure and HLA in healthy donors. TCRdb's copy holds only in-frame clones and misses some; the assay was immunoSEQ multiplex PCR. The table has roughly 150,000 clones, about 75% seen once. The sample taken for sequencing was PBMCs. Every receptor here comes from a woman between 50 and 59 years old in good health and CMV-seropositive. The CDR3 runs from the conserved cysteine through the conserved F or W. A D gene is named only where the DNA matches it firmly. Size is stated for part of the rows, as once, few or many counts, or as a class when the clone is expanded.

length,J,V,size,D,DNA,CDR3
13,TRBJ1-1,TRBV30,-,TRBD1,TGTGCCTGGAGTGAAGGGGGCGACACTGAAGCTTTCTTT,CAWSEGGDTEAFF
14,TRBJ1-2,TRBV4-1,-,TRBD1,TGCGCCAGCAGCCAAGGACAGGGCTCTTGGGGCTACACCTTC,CASSQGQGSWGYTF
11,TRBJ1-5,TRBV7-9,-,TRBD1,TGTGCCAGCAGGGGGACAGCCAACGGGAATTTT,CASRGTANGNF
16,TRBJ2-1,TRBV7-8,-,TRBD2,TGTGCCAGCAGCTTAGTTCCCAGCGGGGGGGCCCATGAGCAGTTCTTC,CASSLVPSGGAHEQFF
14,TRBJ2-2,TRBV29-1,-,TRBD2,TGCAGCGTTGGGTGGGGGGGGGACACCGGGGAGCTGTTTTTT,CSVGWGGDTGELFF
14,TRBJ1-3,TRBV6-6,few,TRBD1,TGTGCCAGCAGACGGGACAGGGCCGGAAACACCATATATTTT,CASRRDRAGNTIYF
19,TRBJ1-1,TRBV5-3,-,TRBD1,TGTGCCAGAAGCTTGGTTGGTGGGGGGACAGGGGGCGGAGGCACTGAAGCTTTCTTT,CARSLVGGGTGGGGTEAFF
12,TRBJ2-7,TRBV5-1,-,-,TGCGCCAGCAGCCAGGACAACTACGAGCAGTACTTC,CASSQDNYEQYF
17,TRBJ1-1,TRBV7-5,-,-,TGTGTCAGAAGCACCCGACAGGGGCGACTTTTGAACACTGAAGCTTTCTTT,CVRSTRQGRLLNTEAFF
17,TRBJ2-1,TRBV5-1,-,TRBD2,TGCGCCAGCAGCCCCTCGACTAGCGGGGGACCGTACAATGAGCAGTTCTTC,CASSPSTSGGPYNEQFF
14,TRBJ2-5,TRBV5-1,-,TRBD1,TGCGCCAGCAGCTCCAGGGGGCTCCAAGAGACCCAGTACTTC,CASSSRGLQETQYF
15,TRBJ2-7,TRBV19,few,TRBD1,TGTGCCAGTAGCCGGGACAGGCGAAGCTCCTACGAGCAGTACTTC,CASSRDRRSSYEQYF
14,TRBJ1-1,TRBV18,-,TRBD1,TGTGCCAGCTCACAAACGACAGGGGACACTGAAGCTTTCTTT,CASSQTTGDTEAFF
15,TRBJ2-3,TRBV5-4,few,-,TGTGCCAGCAGCTTGGGGCTAGCTAGCACAGATACGCAGTATTTT,CASSLGLASTDTQYF
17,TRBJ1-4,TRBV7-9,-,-,TGTGCCAGCAGCCCTTCCCCGACAGTTGCAACTAATGAAAAACTGTTTTTT,CASSPSPTVATNEKLFF
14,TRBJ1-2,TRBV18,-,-,TGTGCCAGCTCACCAGGGGGCAATAACTATGGCTACACCTTC,CASSPGGNNYGYTF
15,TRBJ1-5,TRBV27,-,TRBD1,TGTGCCAGCAGTTCGGGACAGGGTAACAATCAGCCCCAGCATTTT,CASSSGQGNNQPQHF
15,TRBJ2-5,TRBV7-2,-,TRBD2,TGTGCCAGCGACTTAGCGGGGGGGCCTGAGGAGACCCAGTACTTC,CASDLAGGPEETQYF
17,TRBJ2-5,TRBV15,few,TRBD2,TGTGCCACCAGCAGAGATCAGACAGCTTGGGGGGGAGAGACCCAGTACTTC,CATSRDQTAWGGETQYF
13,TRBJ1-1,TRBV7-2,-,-,TGTGCCAGCAGCGTACAGGGTTGGACTGAAGCTTTCTTT,CASSVQGWTEAFF
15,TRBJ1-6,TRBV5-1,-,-,TGCGCCAGCAGCTTGACGAGAGACAGAAATTCACCCCTCCACTTT,CASSLTRDRNSPLHF
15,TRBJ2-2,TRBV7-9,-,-,TGTGCCACCCCCCCGACCCCCCGGGGCACCGGGGAGCTGTTTTTT,CATPPTPRGTGELFF
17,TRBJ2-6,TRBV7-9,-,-,TGTGCCAGCAGCCGAGGACAAGCGAGCTCTGGGGCCAACGTCCTGACTTTC,CASSRGQASSGANVLTF
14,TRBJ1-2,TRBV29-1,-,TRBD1,TGCAGCGTTGATGGAGACAGGGGGCGCATCGCCTACACCTTC,CSVDGDRGRIAYTF
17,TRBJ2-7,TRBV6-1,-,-,TGTGCCAGCAGTGCCAAACGTGGCGGGGTCCGCTCCTACGAGCAGTACTTC,CASSAKRGGVRSYEQYF
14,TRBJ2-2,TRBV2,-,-,TGTGCCAGCAGTATACAGGTGAACACCGGGGAGCTGTTTTTT,CASSIQVNTGELFF
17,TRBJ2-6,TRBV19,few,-,TGTGCCAGTACCAAAGGGGGAGGGTCGCCCGGGGCCAACGTCCTGACTTTC,CASTKGGGSPGANVLTF
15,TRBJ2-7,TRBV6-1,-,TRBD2,TGTGCCAGCAGTGAGGGAGCGGGGGTTCTGTACGAGCAGTACTTC,CASSEGAGVLYEQYF
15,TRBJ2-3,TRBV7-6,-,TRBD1,TGTGCCAGCAGCTTGACAGGGAGTGGAAGGGATACGCAGTATTTT,CASSLTGSGRDTQYF
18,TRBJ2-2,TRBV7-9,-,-,TGTGCCAGCAGCGCTCGTAAAGCCGGGACTGGGAGCGCCGGGGAGCTGTTTTTT,CASSARKAGTGSAGELFF
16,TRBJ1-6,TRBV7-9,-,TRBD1,TGTGCCAGCAGGCGAACGCCTAGGGACAGTAGGTCACCCCTCCACTTT,CASRRTPRDSRSPLHF
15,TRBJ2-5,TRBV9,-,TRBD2,TGTGCCAGCAGCCACGGGGGGGCCGACGTCGAGACCCAGTACTTC,CASSHGGADVETQYF
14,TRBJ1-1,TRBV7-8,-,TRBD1,TGTGCCAGCAGAACGACAGGGAGCGGCACTGAAGCTTTCTTT,CASRTTGSGTEAFF
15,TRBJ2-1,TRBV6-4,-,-,TGTGCCAGCAGACGGGACTTTAGCTCCTACAATGAGCAGTTCTTC,CASRRDFSSYNEQFF
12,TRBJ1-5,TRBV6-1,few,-,TGTGCCAGCAGCCTCCTCGATCAGCCCCAGCATTTT,CASSLLDQPQHF
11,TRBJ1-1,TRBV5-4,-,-,TGTGCCAGCAGTGGGGCAGGGGAAGCTTTCTTT,CASSGAGEAFF
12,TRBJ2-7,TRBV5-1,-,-,TGCGCCAGCAGCTCACAGGGCTACGAGCAGTACTTC,CASSSQGYEQYF
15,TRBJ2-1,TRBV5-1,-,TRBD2,TGCGCCAGCAGCTTGGGTAGCGGGGGGGCGGTTGAGCAGTTCTTC,CASSLGSGGAVEQFF
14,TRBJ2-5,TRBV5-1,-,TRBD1,TGCGCCAGCAGTTGGGACAGTAAGCAAGAGACCCAGTACTTC,CASSWDSKQETQYF
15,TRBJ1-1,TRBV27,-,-,TGTGCCAGCAGTACAATACGGGGACAGAACACTGAAGCTTTCTTT,CASSTIRGQNTEAFF
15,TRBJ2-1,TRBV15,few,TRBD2,TGTGCCACCAGCAATCCCCCTAGCGGGTACAATGAGCAGTTCTTC,CATSNPPSGYNEQFF
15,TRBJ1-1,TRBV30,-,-,TGTGCCTGGCGACTCCCTTCCAGACCGAACACTGAAGCTTTCTTT,CAWRLPSRPNTEAFF
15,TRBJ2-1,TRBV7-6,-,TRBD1,TGTGCCAGCAGCCTCCGGGACAGCGCCTACAATGAGCAGTTCTTC,CASSLRDSAYNEQFF
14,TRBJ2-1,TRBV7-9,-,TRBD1,TGTGCCAGCAGCTCGACAGGGGGCGAGAATGAGCAGTTCTTC,CASSSTGGENEQFF
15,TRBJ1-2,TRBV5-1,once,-,TGCGCCAGCAGCCAGACCCTGGAGGGGCGCTATGGCTACACCTTC,CASSQTLEGRYGYTF
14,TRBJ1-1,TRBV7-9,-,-,TGTGCCAGCAGCTATCGGACAATTAACACTGAAGCTTTCTTT,CASSYRTINTEAFF
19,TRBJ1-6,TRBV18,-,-,TGTGCCAGCTCTGCAAGAGAGGCGGGAAACCGGGTTTATAATTCACCCCTCCACTTT,CASSAREAGNRVYNSPLHF
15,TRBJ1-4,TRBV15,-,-,TGTGCCACCAGCGAACCTGGGACATCTAATGAAAAACTGTTTTTT,CATSEPGTSNEKLFF